This T cell receptor (beta chain) was sequenced for a study of blood T cell repertoires in COVID-19 (dated by TCRdb to between 2020 and 2021). In the study overall: The collaborator samples originated in the United States, Italy and Spain and spanned the acute and convalescent phases of COVID-19. The material from the prospective study consisted of cDNA or gDNA derived from T cells, B-cell-depleted T cells, or PBMCs. Deeply sampled blood TCRbeta repertoires from subjects exposed to, actively infected with, or recovered from COVID-19 were included in the dataset. The repertoires were released in a freely available public database intended as a resource for research on the immune response to SARS-CoV-2. The samples were drawn from the first 160 participants of the ongoing ImmuneRACE study and from under 1,500 subjects provided by 6 global collaborators. Sample metadata almost always included a de-identified subject ID, COVID-19 status, age in years and sex. Where available, HLA class I and class II types were taken from metadata supplied by the sample provider and were not determined by assay-based typing.

TCRbeta CDR3 regions were amplified from genomic DNA by means of the immunoSEQ Assay, a bias-controlled multiplex PCR. The authors' pipeline ran thus. The number of nucleated cells in each sample was estimated from the amplification of reference gene primers within the assay. Sequence reads were collapsed and filtered to measure the absolute abundance of every unique TCRbeta CDR3 rearrangement. For each sample, productive Simpson clonality was calculated by taking the square root of Simpson's diversity index across productive rearrangements. TCRdb holds this immuneACCESS table with in-frame rearrangements only. Some clones are missing; in checked studies, unresolved V genes explain under half, and the rest has no known cause. V, J and clone size are those of that table, while D and trimming were read from the DNA. The sample table records fewer than 100,000 clones; around nine tenths of these occur just once. Around 0.77% of the sample belongs to the ten largest clones.

This clone was detected only once. No antigen is known for it. Within one base of it there is no much larger clone, and no base qualities were kept. V trim: 6 bases; J trim: 5 bases; unmatched bases: 13. Taken from the germline V gene, the CDR1 and CDR2 loops are MNHEY and SVGAGI. Spanning cysteine to phenylalanine, the CDR3 consists of 15 amino acids. The kept DNA is CDR3 alone, 45 bases in frame from the first base. Each collaborating institution followed its own protocols to collect whole blood in K2EDTA tubes. Collaborator samples were shipped for TCRbeta analysis as frozen whole blood, isolated PBMCs, or DNA extracted from either sample type. On the study overall, not on this receptor specifically: Clinical and demographic metadata were provided uncurated, with the amount varying by source and participant.

The sequencing sample was made of peripheral blood. This TCR derives from a woman at least 80 years old with acute or convalescent COVID-19. The rearranged segments are TRBV6-5 and TRBJ2-7; TRBD1 aligns with 7 central bases. The DNA sequence is as follows: TGTGCCAGCAGAGCACGGACAGGTGGTAAGAACGAGCAGTACTTC. This is translated as CASRARTGGKNEQYF.